Following are 17 T cell receptor beta chains from one sample sequenced in a study of T cell responses to AZD1222 COVID-19 vaccine. Generated by immunoSEQ multiplex PCR, the TCRdb table keeps only in-frame clones and is missing some. Here the sample spans fewer than 50,000 clones, roughly 77% being singletons. Sample: peripheral blood, taken 28 days after the second dose of the MenACWY control vaccine. These receptors originate from an adult who received the MenACWY meningococcal vaccine as a control.

V is TRBV6-1 and J is TRBJ2-5; possibly TRBD2 for D (5 bases). The CDR3 spans 14 residues. The germline V gene has CDR1 MNHNS and CDR2 SASEGT. V lost 5 bases to trimming and J lost 9 bases, with 19 bases between them. The DNA for the CDR3 is TGTGCCAGCAGTAACCGGGATCCCCTTGGGGCCCAGTACTTC. Residues: CASSNRDPLGAQYF.

The rearrangement links TRBV10-2 to TRBJ1-5; D unresolved. The germline V gene has CDR1 WSHSY and CDR2 SAAADI. Between the trimmed V and J ends, which lost 6 bases and 2 bases, there was a span of 8 bases. The CDR3 has 13 amino acids. This CDR3 reads CASRGGGNQPQHF. CDR3 DNA sequence: TGCGCCAGCAGGGGTGGTGGCAATCAGCCCCAGCATTTT.

This chain joins TRBV5-1 and TRBJ1-3; TRBD1 matches 7 bases. Germline loops: CDR1 SGHRS, CDR2 YFSETQ. CDR3 length: 14 residues. The V segment lost 2 bases and the J segment 4 bases; nucleotides outside the gene matches: 3. Here the CDR3 reads CASSFDRVGNTIYF. CDR3 sequence (DNA): TGCGCCAGCAGCTTCGACAGGGTGGGAAACACCATATATTTT.

This clone has ten or more counts. The chain employs TRBV6-6 and TRBJ2-2, with D tentatively TRBD2 (5 bases). Germline CDR1 and CDR2: MNHNY and SVGAGI (reference sequence). The V end lost 0 bases, the J end lost 2 bases, and 10 bases lay between the germline ends. This CDR3 region has 16 residues. This CDR3 is CASSYSRVANTGELFF. CDR3 sequence (DNA): TGTGCCAGCAGTTACTCGAGGGTGGCTAACACCGGGGAGCTGTTTTTT.

V gene TRBV24-1 combines with J gene TRBJ2-1; D may match TRBD1 or TRBD2 (5 bases each). Germline V gene lookup returns CDR1 KGHDR and CDR2 SFDVKD. The CDR3 runs 16 residues. V was pared by 9 bases and J by 4 bases, with 21 bases between. CDR3 sequence reads: CATAKGRDLNYNEQFF. The CDR3, as DNA: TGTGCCACCGCGAAGGGCCGGGACCTGAATTACAATGAGCAGTTCTTC.

This clone was picked up one time. This chain connects TRBV18 to TRBJ2-1; TRBD2 matches at 9 bases. The CDR3 is 15 amino acids. J gave up 8 bases and V 4 bases, and 9 bases lay outside the gene matches. Looked up from germline, CDR1 is KGHSH and CDR2 is LQKENI. CDR3 region: CASSLAGTSSYEQFF. CDR3 DNA sequence: TGTGCCAGCTCACTTGCCGGGACTAGCTCTTATGAGCAGTTCTTC.

The chain links TRBV24-1 to TRBJ2-1, with unresolved D. The CDR3 has 14 amino acids. Germline values: CDR1 KGHDR, CDR2 SFDVKD. Trimming removed 3 bases from V and 2 bases from J, with 7 bases in between. CDR3 DNA sequence: TGTGCCACCAGTGATAGGGCAGCCTACAATGAGCAGTTCTTC. Residues: CATSDRAAYNEQFF.

This chain joins TRBV9 and TRBJ2-3, with D hard to call. Germline V gene data show CDR1 as SGDLS and CDR2 as YYNGEE. The CDR3 spans 13 residues. Trimming removed 0 bases at V and 5 bases at J, with 7 bases between. The CDR3 coding sequence is TGTGCCAGCAGCGTAGAAGGCATAGATACGCAGTATTTT. Amino acid sequence: CASSVEGIDTQYF.

A single count supports this clone. This sequence joins TRBV27 and TRBJ1-1; 7 nucleotides match TRBD1. CDR1 is MNHEY, CDR2 SMNVEV, per germline (reference sequence). V lost 5 bases, J lost 3 bases, and 6 bases stayed unmatched. The CDR3 totals 14 residues. In DNA form, the CDR3 reads TGTGCCAGCAGTATACAGGGGTGGGACACTGAAGCTTTCTTT. Protein product: CASSIQGWDTEAFF.

This clone was recorded a few times. The chain couples TRBV20-1 to TRBJ1-3; no clear D. The CDR3 is 13 residues long. The germline V gene encodes CDR1 DFQATT and CDR2 SNEGSKA (reference sequence). V gave up 3 bases and J gave up 2 bases, with 8 bases separating them. The CDR3 spells CSASLGAGNTIYF. The CDR3 DNA reads TGCAGTGCTAGTTTGGGCGCTGGAAACACCATATATTTT.

The V gene is TRBV7-9, the J gene TRBJ2-5; D is perhaps TRBD1 or TRBD2 (5 bases each). The V gene's germline CDR1 is SEHNR and CDR2 FQNEAQ (reference sequence). The CDR3 is 12 residues long. The V and J ends lost 3 bases and 5 bases respectively, with 7 bases between them. The CDR3 spells CASSFGAETQYF. CDR3 coding DNA: TGTGCCAGCAGCTTCGGGGCCGAGACCCAGTACTTC.

The chain uses TRBV7-9 and TRBJ1-1; TRBD1 is a possible D gene (5 bases). Germline CDR1 SEHNR, CDR2 FQNEAQ (reference sequence). Between the trimmed V and J ends, which lost 5 bases and 2 bases, there was a span of 15 bases. The CDR3 has 15 residues. This CDR3 reads CASSTGGMGNTEAFF. Here the CDR3 DNA reads TGTGCCAGCAGCACTGGGGGGATGGGTAACACTGAAGCTTTCTTT.

The chain joins TRBV2 to TRBJ1-6, with no clear D. Germline V lookup: CDR1 SNHLY, CDR2 FYNNEI. The CDR3 loop spans 13 amino acids. Trimming removed 6 bases from V and 2 bases from J, with 5 bases in between. The CDR3 nucleotides read TGTGCCAGCAGGCCGACCTATAATTCACCCCTCCACTTT. Translated, it gives CASRPTYNSPLHF.

The V gene is TRBV10-2, the J gene TRBJ1-1; the D is unclear. Germline CDR1 reads WSHSY; CDR2 reads SAAADI. The CDR3 contains 15 residues. Trimming left V 0 bases short and J 2 bases short, with 10 bases between. CDR3 DNA sequence: TGCGCCAGCAGTGAGTCATCCATCCGCAACACTGAAGCTTTCTTT. Encoded protein: CASSESSIRNTEAFF.

The chain recombines TRBV10-1 with TRBJ2-2; 8 nucleotides agree with TRBD2. The V and J ends lost 0 bases and 7 bases, in that order; junction bases with no gene match: 7. Germline assignment: CDR1 WNHNN and CDR2 SYGVQD (reference sequence). This CDR3 comprises 16 residues. CDR3 in amino acids: CASSESTGGPNGELFF. As DNA, the CDR3 is TGCGCCAGCAGTGAGTCGACGGGGGGGCCTAACGGGGAGCTGTTTTTT.

The rearrangement uses TRBV2 and TRBJ1-2; 11 bases line up with TRBD1. The CDR3 contains 16 residues. Germline trimming cut 2 bases from V and 7 bases from J; bases unmatched to any gene: 9. Germline CDR1 is SNHLY and CDR2 is FYNNEI. The CDR3 reads CASSESRTGGVRGYTF. CDR3 sequence (DNA): TGTGCCAGCAGTGAATCACGGACAGGGGGCGTGCGTGGCTACACCTTC.

The chain combines TRBV12-2 with TRBJ2-7; the D segment call TRBD1 is taken from the table without a DNA check. TRBV12-2 has pseudogene status. The CDR3 has 15 residues. The CDR3 is CASRLKDSLSYEQYV. The CDR3 DNA reads TGTGCAAGTCGCCTGAAGGACAGCTTATCCTACGAGCAGTACGTC.